This TCR beta chain was sequenced in a study of blood T cell repertoires in COVID-19. In the study overall: The samples span acute and convalescent COVID-19 from the United States, Italy and Spain. Sample material is recorded as cDNA or gDNA derived from T cells, B-cell-depleted T cells, or PBMCs.

Original analysis: Nucleated cell number was recorded as an estimate derived from reference gene primer amplification. Libraries were prepared by immunoSEQ multiplex PCR; TCRdb keeps only in-frame clonotypes and omits some of them. V, J and clone size are those of that table, while D and trimming were read from the DNA. Here the sample spans around 150,000 clones, 60% to 80% being singletons. The CDR3 is 13 amino acids. Deletions cut 3 bases from V and 5 bases from J, with 10 bases between. Germline V gene data show CDR1 as MNHEY and CDR2 as SVGEGT. Sequenced sample: peripheral blood. The sequence derives from an older man with acute or convalescent COVID-19. V is TRBV6-2 or TRBV6-3 and J is TRBJ2-5; D ambiguous. The CDR3 region is CASSYWAMETQYF. DNA of the CDR3: TGTGCCAGCAGTTATTGGGCGATGGAGACCCAGTACTTC.